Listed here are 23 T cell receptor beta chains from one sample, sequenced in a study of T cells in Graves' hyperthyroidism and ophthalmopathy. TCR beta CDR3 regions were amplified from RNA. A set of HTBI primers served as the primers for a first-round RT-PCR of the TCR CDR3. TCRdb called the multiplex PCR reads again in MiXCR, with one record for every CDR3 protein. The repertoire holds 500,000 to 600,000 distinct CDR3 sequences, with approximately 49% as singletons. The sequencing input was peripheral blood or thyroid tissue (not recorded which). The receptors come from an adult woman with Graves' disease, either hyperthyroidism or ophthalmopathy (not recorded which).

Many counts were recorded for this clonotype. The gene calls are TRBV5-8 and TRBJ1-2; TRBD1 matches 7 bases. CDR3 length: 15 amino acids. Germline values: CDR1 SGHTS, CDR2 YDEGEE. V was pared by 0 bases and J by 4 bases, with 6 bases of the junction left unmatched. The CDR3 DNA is TGTGCCAGCAGCTTGGGAGGACAGGCCCGCTATGGCTACACCTTC. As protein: CASSLGGQARYGYTF. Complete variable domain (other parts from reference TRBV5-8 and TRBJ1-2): EAGVTQSPTHLIKTRGQQATLRCSPISGHTSVYWYQQALGLGLQFLLWYDEGEERNRGNFPPRFSGRQFPNYSSELNVNALELEDSALYLCASSLGGQARYGYTFGSGTRLTVV.

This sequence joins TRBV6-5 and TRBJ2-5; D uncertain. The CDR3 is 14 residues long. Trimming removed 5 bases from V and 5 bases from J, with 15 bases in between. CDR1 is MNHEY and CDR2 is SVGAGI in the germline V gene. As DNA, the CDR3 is TGTGCCAGCAGTCCAAATACAAATTCGGAGACCCAGTACTTC. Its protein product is CASSPNTNSETQYF.

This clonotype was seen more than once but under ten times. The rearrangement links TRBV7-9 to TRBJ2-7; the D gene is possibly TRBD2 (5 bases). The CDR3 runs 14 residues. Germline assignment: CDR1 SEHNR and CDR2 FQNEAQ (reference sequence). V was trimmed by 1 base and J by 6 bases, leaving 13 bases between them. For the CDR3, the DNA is TGTGCCAGCAGCTTAGATCACCGGCGGGTCGAGCAGTACTTC. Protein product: CASSLDHRRVEQYF.

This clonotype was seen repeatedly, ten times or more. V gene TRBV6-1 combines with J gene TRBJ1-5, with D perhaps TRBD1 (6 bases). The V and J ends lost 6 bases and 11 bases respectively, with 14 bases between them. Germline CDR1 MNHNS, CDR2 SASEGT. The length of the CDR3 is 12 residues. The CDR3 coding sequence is TGTGCCAGCAGGGAAACAGGGATTTCCCAGCATTTT. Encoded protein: CASRETGISQHF.

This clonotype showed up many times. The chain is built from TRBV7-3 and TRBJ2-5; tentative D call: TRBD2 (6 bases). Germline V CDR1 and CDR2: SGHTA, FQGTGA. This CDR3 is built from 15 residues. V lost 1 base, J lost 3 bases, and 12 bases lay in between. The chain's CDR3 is CASSLMGGTEETQYF. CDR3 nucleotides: TGTGCCAGCAGCTTAATGGGAGGAACGGAAGAGACCCAGTACTTC.

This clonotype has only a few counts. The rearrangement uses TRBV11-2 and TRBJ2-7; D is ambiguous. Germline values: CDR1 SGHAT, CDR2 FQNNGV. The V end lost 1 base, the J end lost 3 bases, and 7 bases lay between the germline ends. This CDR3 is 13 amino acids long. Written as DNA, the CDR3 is TGTGCCAGCAGCTTAGTCACAGACTACGAGCAGTACTTC. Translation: CASSLVTDYEQYF.

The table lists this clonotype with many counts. The CDR3 spells CASSGGGGRNQPQHF. CDR3 sequence (DNA): TGTGCCAGCAGCGGTGGTGGAGGGCGCAATCAGCCCCAGCATTTT. The rearrangement uses TRBV5-6 and TRBJ1-5; unclear D gene. Germline V gene sequence: CDR1 SGHDT, CDR2 YYEEEE. The CDR3 is made up of 15 amino acids. V lost 4 bases and J lost 2, with 13 bases in between.

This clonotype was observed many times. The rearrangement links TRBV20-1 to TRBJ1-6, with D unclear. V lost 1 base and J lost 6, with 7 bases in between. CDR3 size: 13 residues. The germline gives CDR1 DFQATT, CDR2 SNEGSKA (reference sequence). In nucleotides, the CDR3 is TGCAGTGCTAGAGGGGCCGGTAATTCACCCCTCCACTTT. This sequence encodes CSARGAGNSPLHF.

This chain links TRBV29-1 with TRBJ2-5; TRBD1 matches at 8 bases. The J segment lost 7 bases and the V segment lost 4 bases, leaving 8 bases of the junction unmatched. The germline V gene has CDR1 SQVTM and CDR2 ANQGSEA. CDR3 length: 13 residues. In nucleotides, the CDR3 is TGCAGCGTTGGGAGGGGAACAGGGGGGACCCAGTACTTC. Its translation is CSVGRGTGGTQYF.

The CDR3 is CASIQGSSSGANVLTF. The CDR3, as DNA: TGTGCCAGCATCCAGGGGTCGAGCTCTGGGGCCAACGTCCTGACTTTC. The chain recombines TRBV14 with TRBJ2-6; tentatively, D is TRBD1 (6 bases). The CDR3 consists of 16 residues. Trimming removed 7 bases from V and 0 bases from J, with 13 bases in between. CDR1 is SGHDN, CDR2 FVKESK, per germline.

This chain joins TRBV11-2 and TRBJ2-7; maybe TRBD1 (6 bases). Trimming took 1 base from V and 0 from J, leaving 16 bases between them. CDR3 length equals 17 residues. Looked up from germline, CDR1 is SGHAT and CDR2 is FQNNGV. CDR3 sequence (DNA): TGTGCCAGCAGCTTAGGACAGGCGGTACGAGGCTCCTACGAGCAGTACTTC. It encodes CASSLGQAVRGSYEQYF.

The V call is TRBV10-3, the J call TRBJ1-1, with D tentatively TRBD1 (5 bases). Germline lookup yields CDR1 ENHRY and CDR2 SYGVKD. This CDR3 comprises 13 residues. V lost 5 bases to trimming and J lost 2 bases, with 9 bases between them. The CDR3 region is CAISPGRNTEAFF. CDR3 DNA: TGTGCCATCAGTCCGGGACGCAACACTGAAGCTTTCTTT.

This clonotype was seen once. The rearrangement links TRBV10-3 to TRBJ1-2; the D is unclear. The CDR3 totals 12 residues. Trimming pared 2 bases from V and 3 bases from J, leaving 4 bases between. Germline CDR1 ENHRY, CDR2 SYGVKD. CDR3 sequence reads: CAISEQDYGYTF. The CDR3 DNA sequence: TGTGCCATCAGTGAGCAAGACTATGGCTACACCTTC.

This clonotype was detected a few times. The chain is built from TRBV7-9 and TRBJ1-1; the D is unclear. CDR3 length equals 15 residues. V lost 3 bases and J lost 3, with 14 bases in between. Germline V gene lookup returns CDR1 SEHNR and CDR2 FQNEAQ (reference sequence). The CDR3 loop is CASSLVKGADTEAFF. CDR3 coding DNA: TGTGCCAGCAGCTTGGTAAAGGGCGCGGACACTGAAGCTTTCTTT.

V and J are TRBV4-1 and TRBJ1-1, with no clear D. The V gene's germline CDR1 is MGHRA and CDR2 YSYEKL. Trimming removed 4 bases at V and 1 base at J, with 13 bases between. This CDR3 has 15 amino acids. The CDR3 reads CASSLGAEANTEAFF. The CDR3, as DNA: TGCGCCAGCAGCCTAGGAGCAGAGGCGAACACTGAAGCTTTCTTT.

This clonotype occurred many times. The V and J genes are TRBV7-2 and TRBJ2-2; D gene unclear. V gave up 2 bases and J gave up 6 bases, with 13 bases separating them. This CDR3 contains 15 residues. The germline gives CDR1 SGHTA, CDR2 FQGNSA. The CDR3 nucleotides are TGTGCCAGCAGCTTAATCGGGTACCCCCCCGGGGAGCTGTTTTTT. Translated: CASSLIGYPPGELFF.

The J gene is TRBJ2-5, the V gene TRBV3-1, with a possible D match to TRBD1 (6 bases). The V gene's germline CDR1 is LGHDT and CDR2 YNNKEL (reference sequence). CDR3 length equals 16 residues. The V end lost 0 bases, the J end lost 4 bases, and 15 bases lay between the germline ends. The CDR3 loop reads CASSQDQGTLGETQYF. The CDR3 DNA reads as TGTGCCAGCAGCCAAGATCAGGGGACCCTGGGAGAGACCCAGTACTTC.

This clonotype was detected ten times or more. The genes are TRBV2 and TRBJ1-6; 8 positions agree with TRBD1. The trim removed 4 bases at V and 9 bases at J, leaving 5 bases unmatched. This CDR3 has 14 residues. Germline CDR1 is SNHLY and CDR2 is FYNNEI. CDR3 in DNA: TGTGCCAGCAGTGGACAGGGGAGAGGTTCACCCCTCCACTTT. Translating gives CASSGQGRGSPLHF.

The CDR3 sequence: CSVAALAGGDTGELFF. The CDR3 nucleotides read TGCAGCGTCGCTGCCCTAGCGGGGGGCGACACCGGGGAGCTGTTTTTT. The chain is built from TRBV29-1 and TRBJ2-2; 11 bases match TRBD2. V was clipped by 6 bases and J by 3 bases; unmatched bases: 9. The CDR3 length is 16 residues. CDR1 and CDR2 from the germline V gene are SQVTM and ANQGSEA.

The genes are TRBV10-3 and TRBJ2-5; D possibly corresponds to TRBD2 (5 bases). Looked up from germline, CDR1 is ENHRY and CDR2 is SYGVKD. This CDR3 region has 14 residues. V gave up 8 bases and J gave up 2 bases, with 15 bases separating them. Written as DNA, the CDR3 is TGTGCCATCGGTGGCTCTGGAGGACAAGAGACCCAGTACTTC. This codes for CAIGGSGGQETQYF.

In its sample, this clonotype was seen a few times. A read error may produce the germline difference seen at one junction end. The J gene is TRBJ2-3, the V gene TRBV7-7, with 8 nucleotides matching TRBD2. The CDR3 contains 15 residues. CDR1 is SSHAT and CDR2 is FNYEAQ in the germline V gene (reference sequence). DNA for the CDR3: TGTGCTAGCAGCCCAGGGACTAGAGGGGTCGATACGCAGTATTTT. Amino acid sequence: CASSPGTRGVDTQYF. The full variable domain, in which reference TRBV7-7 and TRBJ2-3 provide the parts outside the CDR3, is GAGVSQSPRYKVTKRGQDVTLRCDPISSHATLYWYQQALGQGPEFLTYFNYEAQPDKSGLPSDRFSAERPEGSISTLTIQRTEQRDSAMYRCASSPGTRGVDTQYFGPGTRLTVL.

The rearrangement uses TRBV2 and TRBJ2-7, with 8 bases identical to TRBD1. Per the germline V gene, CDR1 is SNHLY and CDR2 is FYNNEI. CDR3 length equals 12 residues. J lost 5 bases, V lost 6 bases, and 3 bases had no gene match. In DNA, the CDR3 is TGTGCCAGCAGACGACAGGGGAACGAGCAGTACTTC. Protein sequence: CASRRQGNEQYF.

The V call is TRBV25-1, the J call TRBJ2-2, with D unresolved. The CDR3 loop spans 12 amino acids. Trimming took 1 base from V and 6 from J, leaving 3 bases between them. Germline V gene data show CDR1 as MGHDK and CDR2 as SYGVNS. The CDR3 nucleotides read TGTGCCAGCAGTGAATGGGCCGGGGAGCTGTTTTTT. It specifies CASSEWAGELFF.